Presented here are 8 T cell receptor beta chains from one specimen sequenced in a study of T cells in Graves' hyperthyroidism and ophthalmopathy. RNA transcripts served as the template for amplifying TCR beta CDR3 regions. With the HTBI primer set, the TCR CDR3 went through a first round of RT-PCR. TCRdb passed the multiplex PCR reads through MiXCR, listing each CDR3 protein once. There are around 350,000 distinct CDR3 sequences in the sample; 19% occur only once, and roughly 3.5% lies in the top ten. The sequenced material came from blood. The origin of the receptors is a woman under 30 with Graves' hyperthyroidism.

This clonotype was observed many times. CDR3 sequence: CASSPLIGQPQHF. The CDR3 DNA sequence: TGTGCCAGCTCGCCCCTCATCGGCCAGCCCCAGCATTTT. The chain recombines TRBV18 with TRBJ1-5; D gene ambiguous. The ends were cut back, 6 bases at V and 7 bases at J, with 13 bases in the middle. CDR1 KGHSH and CDR2 LQKENI come from the germline V gene. The CDR3 covers 13 residues.

This clonotype has ten or more counts. Just one base apart from a much larger clone, this may be a read error. V is TRBV12-3 or TRBV12-4 and J is TRBJ1-1; possibly TRBD1 for D (5 bases). CDR3 size: 17 residues. CDR3 nucleotide sequence: TGTGCCAGCAGTCCACGACCGTCTTGGCAGGGAGGTAGTTCGGCTCTCTTT. Amino acids: CASSPRPSWQGGSSALF.

This clonotype appeared a few times. At one end, the junction sequence differs from germline, possibly due to a read error. The rearrangement uses TRBV10-3 and TRBJ1-2; D is perhaps TRBD1 (6 bases). The CDR3 contains 16 residues. CDR1 is ENHRY, CDR2 SYGVKD, per germline. In DNA, the CDR3 is TGTGCCACCAGTGAGGAGCTGGGGGGGGCGTACTATGGCTACACCTTC. This translates into CATSEELGGAYYGYTF.

This clonotype was recorded a few times. This chain uses TRBV27 with TRBJ2-7; TRBD1 matches 10 bases. Germline V gene sequence: CDR1 MNHEY, CDR2 SMNVEV (reference sequence). The length of the CDR3 is 15 residues. The ends lost 3 bases at V and 3 bases at J; junction bases unmatched: 5. CDR3: CASSFVGDRGYEQYF. Written as DNA, the CDR3 is TGTGCCAGCAGTTTCGTCGGGGACAGGGGCTACGAGCAGTACTTC.

Turning to this clonotype: A read error is possible here, since a much larger clone lies one base away. V and J are TRBV9 and TRBJ1-1, with TRBD1 identical over 8 bases. Germline loops: CDR1 SGDLS, CDR2 YYNGEE. The CDR3 length is 18 residues. The CDR3 DNA reads as TGTGCCAGCAGCACCCAGGACAGGGCGGCGGGGAGCGGCACTGAAGCTTGCTTT. Its translation: CASSTQDRAAGSGTEACF.

This clonotype appeared a few times. The V and J genes are TRBV5-1 and TRBJ1-5, with D possibly TRBD1 on 5 matching bases. The CDR3 length is 15 residues. Germline V gene sequence: CDR1 SGHRS, CDR2 YFSETQ. V lost 7 bases and J lost 6, with 20 bases in between. The CDR3 spells CASPIRDPWCQPQHF. The CDR3 region has the DNA TGCGCCAGCCCTATCCGGGACCCCTGGTGTCAGCCCCAGCATTTT.

This chain links TRBV7-2 with TRBJ2-4; 14 nucleotides align to TRBD2. The trim removed 3 bases at V and 5 bases at J, leaving 3 bases unmatched. Germline loops: CDR1 SGHTA, CDR2 FQGNSA. The CDR3 is 16 residues long. The CDR3 spells CASSFLGLAGENIQYF. In nucleotides, the CDR3 is TGTGCCAGCAGCTTCCTGGGACTAGCGGGGGAAAACATTCAGTACTTC. The complete variable domain, with remaining parts taken from reference TRBV7-2 and TRBJ2-4, reads GAGVSQSPSNKVTEKGKDVELRCDPISGHTALYWYRQSLGQGLEFLIYFQGNSAPDKSGLPSDRFSAERTGGSVSTLTIQRTQQEDSAVYLCASSFLGLAGENIQYFGAGTRLSVL.

This clonotype was seen at least ten times. The chain uses TRBV6-1 and TRBJ1-1; D gene ambiguous. The V gene's germline CDR1 is MNHNS and CDR2 SASEGT. V lost 6 bases and J lost 0, with 14 bases in between. The CDR3 has 15 amino acids. CDR3 DNA sequence: TGTGCCAGCAGAGGAGGGATATTTTTGAACACTGAAGCTTTCTTT. Its translation: CASRGGIFLNTEAFF.